A single sample gave rise to the 9 T cell receptor beta chains below, sequenced in a study of blood T cell repertoires in COVID-19. The assay was immunoSEQ multiplex PCR, and TCRdb's table has in-frame clones only and misses some. The table records roughly 430,000 clones, roughly 87% of them present only once. Sequenced input: PBMCs or T cells enriched from blood (not recorded which). Source of these receptors: a woman between 40 and 55 years old with acute COVID-19.

The J gene is TRBJ2-5, the V gene TRBV4-1; D not certain. This CDR3 comprises 15 residues. Trimming took 4 bases from V and 5 from J, leaving 17 bases between them. Germline CDR1 and CDR2: MGHRA and YSYEKL. CDR3 sequence: CASSRGGAHEETQYF. In DNA form, the CDR3 reads TGCGCCAGCAGCCGAGGTGGCGCACATGAGGAGACCCAGTACTTC.

This clone was found a few times. The chain employs TRBV24-1 and TRBJ1-5; 9 bases line up with TRBD1. The CDR3 sequence is 16 residues long. Trimming cost V 3 bases and J 7 bases; bases outside gene matches: 9. Germline V gene lookup returns CDR1 KGHDR and CDR2 SFDVKD. The CDR3 coding sequence is TGTGCCACCAGTGATGCCGGGACAGGGTCTAAACAGCCCCAGCATTTT. Encoded protein: CATSDAGTGSKQPQHF.

This chain links TRBV7-9 with TRBJ1-3; 7 positions agree with TRBD1. The CDR3 loop spans 15 amino acids. The germline CDR1 and CDR2 sequences are SEHNR and FQNEAQ (reference sequence). The V gene end was trimmed by 4 bases and the J gene end by 1 base; junction bases not matched to a gene: 4. In nucleotides, the CDR3 is TGTGCCAGCAGCTATACAGGGGTTTCTGGAAACACCATATATTTT. It encodes CASSYTGVSGNTIYF. The complete variable domain, with remaining parts taken from reference TRBV7-9 and TRBJ1-3, reads DTGVSQNPRHKITKRGQNVTFRCDPISEHNRLYWYRQTLGQGPEFLTYFQNEAQLEKSRLLSDRFSAERPKGSFSTLEIQRTEQGDSAMYLCASSYTGVSGNTIYFGEGSWLTVV.

This rearrangement joins TRBV5-6 to TRBJ2-3; 9 bases match TRBD2. The CDR3 is 19 residues long. Germline CDR1 reads SGHDT; CDR2 reads YYEEEE. Trimming cost V 4 bases and J 0 bases; bases outside gene matches: 15. Here the CDR3 DNA reads TGTGCCAGCAGCCCGGATGGGTCTAGCGGGGTCACTAGCACAGATACGCAGTATTTT. Its protein is CASSPDGSSGVTSTDTQYF.

This clone was recorded once. This chain joins TRBV5-1 and TRBJ1-4; D not certain. This CDR3 is built from 16 residues. Trimming cost V 1 base and J 0 bases, with 10 bases left between them. The germline V gene has CDR1 SGHRS and CDR2 YFSETQ. In DNA form, the CDR3 reads TGCGCCAGCAGCTTGCCAGGCTCCACAACTAATGAAAAACTGTTTTTT. Translated: CASSLPGSTTNEKLFF.

This chain links TRBV7-8 with TRBJ1-6; D is unresolved. With 2 bases removed from V and 9 bases from J, the gap between germline ends came to 14 bases. The length of the CDR3 is 15 residues. CDR1 is SGHVS, CDR2 FQNEAQ, per germline. CDR3 residues: CASSLKHERSSPLHF. The CDR3 DNA sequence: TGTGCCAGCAGCTTAAAACACGAGCGTAGTTCACCCCTCCACTTT. Full variable domain (outside the CDR3, taken from reference TRBV7-8 and TRBJ1-6): GAGVSQSPRYKVAKRGQDVALRCDPISGHVSLFWYQQALGQGPEFLTYFQNEAQLDKSGLPSDRFFAERPEGSVSTLKIQRTQQEDSAVYLCASSLKHERSSPLHFGNGTRLTVT.

This chain uses TRBV6-5 with TRBJ1-2; TRBD1 matches at 7 bases. CDR1 is MNHEY and CDR2 is SVGAGI in the germline V gene. With V trimmed by 6 bases and J by 4 bases, 11 bases remained unmatched. The CDR3 length is 15 residues. The chain's CDR3 is CASRKTGSSGYGYTF. CDR3 DNA sequence: TGTGCCAGCAGGAAGACAGGGTCTAGTGGCTATGGCTACACCTTC.

This chain uses TRBV6-1 with TRBJ2-4; D perhaps matches TRBD1 (6 bases). V lost 2 bases to trimming and J lost 6 bases, with 8 bases between them. The CDR3 runs 13 residues. The germline V gene has CDR1 MNHNS and CDR2 SASEGT. This CDR3 reads CASSELGANIQYF. As DNA, the CDR3 is TGTGCCAGCAGTGAACTGGGGGCAAACATTCAGTACTTC.

CDR3 nucleotide sequence: TGTGCCAGCACCATGGGATCAGGGGCCTATGGCTACACCTTC. Translated, it gives CASTMGSGAYGYTF. The chain employs TRBV5-6 and TRBJ1-2, with D perhaps TRBD1 (6 bases). V lost 6 bases, J lost 4 bases, and 16 bases lay in between. This CDR3 comprises 14 residues. Germline CDR1 and CDR2: SGHDT and YYEEEE. The whole variable domain, remainder taken from reference TRBV5-6 and TRBJ1-2, is DAGVTQSPTHLIKTRGQQVTLRCSPKSGHDTVSWYQQALGQGPQFIFQYYEEEERQRGNFPDRFSGHQFPNYSSELNVNALLLGDSALYLCASTMGSGAYGYTFGSGTRLTVV.